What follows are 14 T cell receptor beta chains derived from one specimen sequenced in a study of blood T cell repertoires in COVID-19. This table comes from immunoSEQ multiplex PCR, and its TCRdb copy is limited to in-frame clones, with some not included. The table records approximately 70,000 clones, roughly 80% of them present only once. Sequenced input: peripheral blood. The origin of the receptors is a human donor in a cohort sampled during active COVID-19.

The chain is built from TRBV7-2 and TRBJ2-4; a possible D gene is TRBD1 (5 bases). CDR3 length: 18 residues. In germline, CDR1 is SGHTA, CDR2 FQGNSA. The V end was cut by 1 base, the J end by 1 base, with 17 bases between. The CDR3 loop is CASSLEGRLAPAKNIQYF. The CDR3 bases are TGTGCCAGCAGCTTAGAGGGGCGGCTGGCGCCCGCCAAAAACATTCAGTACTTC. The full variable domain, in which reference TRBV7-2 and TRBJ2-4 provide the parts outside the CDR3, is GAGVSQSPSNKVTEKGKDVELRCDPISGHTALYWYRQSLGQGLEFLIYFQGNSAPDKSGLPSDRFSAERTGGSVSTLTIQRTQQEDSAVYLCASSLEGRLAPAKNIQYFGAGTRLSVL.

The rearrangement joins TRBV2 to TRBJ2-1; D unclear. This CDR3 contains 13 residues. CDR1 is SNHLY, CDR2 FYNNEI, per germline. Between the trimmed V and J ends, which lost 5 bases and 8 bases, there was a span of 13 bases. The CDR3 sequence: CASSLESADEQFF. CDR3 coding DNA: TGTGCCAGCAGTCTAGAATCGGCGGATGAGCAGTTCTTC.

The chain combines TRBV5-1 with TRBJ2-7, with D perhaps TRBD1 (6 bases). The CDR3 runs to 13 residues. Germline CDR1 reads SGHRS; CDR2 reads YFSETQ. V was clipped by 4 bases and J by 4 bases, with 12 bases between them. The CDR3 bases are TGCGCCAGCAGCAAGGTAGGGGGTTACGAGCAGTACTTC. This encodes CASSKVGGYEQYF.

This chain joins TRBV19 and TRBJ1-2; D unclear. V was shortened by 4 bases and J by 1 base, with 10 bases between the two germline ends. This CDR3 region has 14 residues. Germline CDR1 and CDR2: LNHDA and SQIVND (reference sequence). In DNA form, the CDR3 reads TGTGCCAGTAGTAAGACAAGAAATAACTATGGCTACACCTTC. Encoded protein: CASSKTRNNYGYTF.

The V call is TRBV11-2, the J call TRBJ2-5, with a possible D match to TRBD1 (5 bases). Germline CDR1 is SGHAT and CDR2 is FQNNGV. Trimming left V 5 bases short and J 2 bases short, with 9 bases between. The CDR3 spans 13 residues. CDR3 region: CASSDSSQETQYF. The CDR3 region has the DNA TGTGCCAGCAGCGACAGCAGTCAAGAGACCCAGTACTTC.

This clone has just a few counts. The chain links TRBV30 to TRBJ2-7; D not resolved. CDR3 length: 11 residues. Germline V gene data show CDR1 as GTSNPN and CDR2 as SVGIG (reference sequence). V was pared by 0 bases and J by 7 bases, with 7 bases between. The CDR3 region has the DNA TGTGCCTGGAGTGTAATCCGGGAGCAGTACTTC. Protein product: CAWSVIREQYF.

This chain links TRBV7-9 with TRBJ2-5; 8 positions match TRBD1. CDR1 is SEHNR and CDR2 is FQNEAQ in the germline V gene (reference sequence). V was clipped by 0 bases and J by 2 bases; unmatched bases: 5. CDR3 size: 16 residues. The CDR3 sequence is CASSLAGQGLQETQYF. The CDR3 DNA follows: TGTGCCAGCAGCTTAGCCGGACAGGGTCTGCAAGAGACCCAGTACTTC.

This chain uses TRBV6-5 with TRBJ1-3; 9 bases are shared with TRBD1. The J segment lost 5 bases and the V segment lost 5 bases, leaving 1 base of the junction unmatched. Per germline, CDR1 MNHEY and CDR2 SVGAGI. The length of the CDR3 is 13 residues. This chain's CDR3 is CASSTGGRNTIYF. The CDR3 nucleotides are TGTGCCAGCAGTACAGGGGGCAGAAACACCATATATTTT.

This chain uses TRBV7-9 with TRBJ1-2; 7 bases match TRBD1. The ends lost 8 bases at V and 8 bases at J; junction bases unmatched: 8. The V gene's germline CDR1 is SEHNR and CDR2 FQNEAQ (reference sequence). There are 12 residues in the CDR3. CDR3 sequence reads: CASLDRERGYTF. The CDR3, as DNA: TGTGCCAGCCTAGACAGGGAGCGGGGCTACACCTTC.

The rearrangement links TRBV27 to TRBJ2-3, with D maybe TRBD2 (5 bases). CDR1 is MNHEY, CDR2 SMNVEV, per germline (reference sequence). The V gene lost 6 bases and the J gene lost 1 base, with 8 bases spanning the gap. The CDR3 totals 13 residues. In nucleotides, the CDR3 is TGTGCCAGCAGGGCCGGGGGCACAGATACGCAGTATTTT. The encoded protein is CASRAGGTDTQYF.

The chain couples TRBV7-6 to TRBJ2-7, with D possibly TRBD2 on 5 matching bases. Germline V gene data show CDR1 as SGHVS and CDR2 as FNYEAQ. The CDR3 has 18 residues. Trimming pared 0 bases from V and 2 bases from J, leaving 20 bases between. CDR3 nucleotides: TGTGCCAGCAGCTTAGCATCTAAAGGTCCGGGGATCCCCTACGAGCAGTACTTC. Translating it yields CASSLASKGPGIPYEQYF.

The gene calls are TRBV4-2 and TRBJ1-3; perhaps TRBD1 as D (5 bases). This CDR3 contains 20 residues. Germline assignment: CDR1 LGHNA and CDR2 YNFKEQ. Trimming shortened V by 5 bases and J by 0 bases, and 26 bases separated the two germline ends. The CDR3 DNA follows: TGTGCCAGCAGCTACCCGGGTGGAGGGGCCTACTCCCTCTCTGGAAACACCATATATTTT. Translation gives CASSYPGGGAYSLSGNTIYF.

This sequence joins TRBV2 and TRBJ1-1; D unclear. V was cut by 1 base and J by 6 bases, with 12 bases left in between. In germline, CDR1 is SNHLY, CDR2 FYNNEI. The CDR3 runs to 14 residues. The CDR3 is CASSEGRGFPEAFF. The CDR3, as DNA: TGTGCCAGCAGTGAAGGCAGAGGGTTCCCTGAAGCTTTCTTT.

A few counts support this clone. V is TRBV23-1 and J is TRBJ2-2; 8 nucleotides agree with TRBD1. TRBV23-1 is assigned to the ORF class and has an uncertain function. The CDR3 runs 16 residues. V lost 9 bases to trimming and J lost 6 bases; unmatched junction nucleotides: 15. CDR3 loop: CARPQLLQGDAGELFF. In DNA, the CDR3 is TGCGCCAGACCCCAACTGCTACAGGGGGATGCCGGGGAGCTGTTTTTT.